The 24 T cell receptor beta chains below come from one sample, sequenced in a study of blood T cell repertoires in COVID-19. Produced via immunoSEQ multiplex PCR; TCRdb's table is partial and in-frame only. The profile covers some 70,000 clones, with 87% appearing a single time and around 3.6% taken by the ten largest. Input material: peripheral blood. The source is a woman aged 45-60 years with COVID-19, enrolled during active disease.

This clone was recorded only once. CDR3 in DNA: TGTGCCAGTAGTATGCGGGGCGGGAGGACTGAAGCTTTCTTT. This codes for CASSMRGGRTEAFF. V gene TRBV19 combines with J gene TRBJ1-1; D possibly corresponds to TRBD1 (5 bases). The CDR3 has 14 amino acids. CDR1 and CDR2 from the germline V gene are LNHDA and SQIVND (reference sequence). V lost 3 bases to trimming and J lost 5 bases, with 13 bases between them.

The rearrangement links TRBV9 to TRBJ2-3; tentative D call: TRBD2 (5 bases). The CDR3 consists of 13 residues. Per the germline V gene, CDR1 is SGDLS and CDR2 is YYNGEE. Trimming stripped 0 bases from V and 10 bases from J, with 12 bases between. Here the CDR3 DNA reads TGTGCCAGCAGCGTAGCTCCGCCTAGCTCGCAGTATTTT. Protein sequence: CASSVAPPSSQYF.

The chain has TRBV4-3 and TRBJ1-4; 10 positions match TRBD1. The length of the CDR3 is 15 residues. Trimming removed 0 bases from V and 5 bases from J; junction bases left unmatched: 0. CDR1 is LGHNA, CDR2 YSLEER, per germline. In nucleotides, the CDR3 is TGCGCCAGCAGCCAAGAGGACAGGGGGAATGAAAAACTGTTTTTT. Its translation: CASSQEDRGNEKLFF.

This chain uses TRBV5-4 with TRBJ2-1; D gene uncertain. CDR3 length: 16 amino acids. V shed 0 bases and J shed 6 bases, with 16 bases lying between them. Germline V gene sequence: CDR1 SGHNT, CDR2 YYREEE (reference sequence). In DNA, the CDR3 is TGTGCCAGCAGCTTGGATTGGGTCTCCCAGGTCAATGAGCAGTTCTTC. It is translated as CASSLDWVSQVNEQFF.

V usage is TRBV6-5 and J usage is TRBJ1-1; D remains unclear. V lost 7 bases and J 0 bases, leaving 12 bases between the germline ends. This CDR3 contains 14 residues. The germline gives CDR1 MNHEY, CDR2 SVGAGI. The CDR3 nucleotides are TGTGCCAGCAAACTAGGAGCCATGAACACTGAAGCTTTCTTT. Its protein product is CASKLGAMNTEAFF.

The rearrangement joins TRBV11-3 to TRBJ2-5, with TRBD2 identical over 12 bases. Germline CDR1 and CDR2: SGHNT and YENEEA. The V and J ends lost 4 bases and 1 base, in that order; junction bases with no gene match: 4. This CDR3 has 16 amino acids. DNA for the CDR3: TGTGCCAGCAGCTCAGGACTAGCGGGACTCCAAGAGACCCAGTACTTC. Its translation: CASSSGLAGLQETQYF.

The chain has TRBV11-2 and TRBJ1-2, with TRBD1 matching 11 bases. The CDR3 consists of 14 residues. Germline V CDR1 and CDR2: SGHAT, FQNNGV. Germline trimming cut 5 bases from V and 4 bases from J; bases unmatched to any gene: 3. As DNA, the CDR3 is TGTGCCAGCAGCACCGGACAGGGGGCCTATGGCTACACCTTC. Translated: CASSTGQGAYGYTF.

This rearrangement joins TRBV28 to TRBJ2-2; 10 bases map to TRBD2. This CDR3 contains 15 residues. V shed 3 bases, J shed 8 bases, and the junction held 6 bases outside the gene matches. The V gene's germline CDR1 is MDHEN and CDR2 SYDVKM. CDR3 residues: CASSLPLAGVGELFF. The CDR3 bases are TGTGCCAGCAGTTTGCCCCTAGCGGGAGTGGGGGAGCTGTTTTTT.

This clone was seen a handful of times. The J gene is TRBJ1-5, the V gene TRBV4-2, with D maybe TRBD1 (5 bases). This CDR3 has 14 residues. Per germline, CDR1 LGHNA and CDR2 YNFKEQ. With 4 bases removed from V and 3 bases from J, the gap between germline ends came to 10 bases. The CDR3 loop reads CASSPGIDNQPQHF. In nucleotides, the CDR3 is TGTGCCAGCAGCCCAGGGATTGACAATCAGCCCCAGCATTTT.

This chain links TRBV4-1 with TRBJ1-6; tentative D call: TRBD1 (6 bases). This CDR3 has 16 residues. With 0 bases removed from V and 7 bases from J, the gap between germline ends came to 13 bases. In germline, CDR1 is MGHRA, CDR2 YSYEKL. Written as DNA, the CDR3 is TGCGCCAGCAGCCAAGATCGCGACAGGTTCAATTCACCCCTCCACTTT. Protein sequence: CASSQDRDRFNSPLHF.

The chain has TRBV27 and TRBJ2-1, with 9 bases matching TRBD1. After removal of 6 bases from V and 8 bases from J, the junction contained 8 bases not matched to a gene. This CDR3 is 14 amino acids long. CDR1 MNHEY and CDR2 SMNVEV come from the germline V gene (reference sequence). The DNA for the CDR3 is TGTGCCAGCAGCCGGACAGGGGCGATCGATGAGCAGTTCTTC. Translation: CASSRTGAIDEQFF.

The rearrangement links TRBV3-1 (or the pseudogene TRBV3-2) to TRBJ2-3; no reliable D call. CDR3 length equals 19 residues. Trimming pared 0 bases from V and 0 bases from J, leaving 19 bases between. CDR1 LGHDT and CDR2 YNNKEL come from the germline V gene (reference sequence). The CDR3 nucleotides read TGTGCCAGCAGCCAAGAATGGGCCAGCCAACCTCCTAGCACAGATACGCAGTATTTT. The encoded protein is CASSQEWASQPPSTDTQYF.

Only one count was recorded for this clone. The chain combines TRBV4-1 with TRBJ1-5; D gene uncertain. The CDR3 loop spans 15 amino acids. The germline V gene has CDR1 MGHRA and CDR2 YSYEKL. The V and J ends lost 2 bases and 3 bases respectively, with 11 bases between them. The CDR3 sequence: CASSQLGLNNQPQHF. The CDR3 region has the DNA TGCGCCAGCAGCCAACTTGGACTGAACAATCAGCCCCAGCATTTT.

V is TRBV19 and J is TRBJ1-5, with 9 bases lining up with TRBD1. V was pared by 4 bases and J by 7 bases, with 14 bases of the junction left unmatched. Germline V CDR1 and CDR2: LNHDA, SQIVND (reference sequence). The CDR3 is 17 residues long. DNA of the CDR3: TGTGCCAGTAGTACCTATATAGGGACAGGGTTGTTACAGCCCCAGCATTTT. Protein product: CASSTYIGTGLLQPQHF.

The gene calls are TRBV7-9 and TRBJ1-1; 7 bases are a match to TRBD1. V lost 6 bases to trimming and J lost 6 bases; unmatched junction nucleotides: 7. The CDR3 has 13 amino acids. Germline V gives CDR1 SEHNR, CDR2 FQNEAQ (reference sequence). DNA of the CDR3: TGTGCCAGCAGTCGACAGGGAGATCCTGAAGCTTTCTTT. Its translation: CASSRQGDPEAFF.

The J gene is TRBJ2-7, the V gene TRBV28; TRBD1 is a possible D gene (5 bases). V lost 3 bases, J lost 4 bases, and 7 bases lay in between. CDR3 length equals 12 residues. CDR1 is MDHEN and CDR2 is SYDVKM in the germline V gene. Here the CDR3 reads CASSFAGYEQYF. The DNA for the CDR3 is TGTGCCAGCAGTTTCGCAGGGTACGAGCAGTACTTC.

The V call is TRBV20-1, the J call TRBJ1-1, with D possibly being TRBD1 (5 bases). The CDR3 contains 11 residues. V shed 3 bases and J shed 6 bases, with 8 bases lying between them. Germline lookup yields CDR1 DFQATT and CDR2 SNEGSKA (reference sequence). The DNA of the CDR3 is TGCAGTGCTAGGCCCAGGGCTGAAGCTTTCTTT. It yields the protein CSARPRAEAFF.

V and J are TRBV20-1 and TRBJ2-7, with 9 positions matching TRBD2. Germline trimming cut 3 bases from V and 0 bases from J; bases unmatched to any gene: 6. The CDR3 spans 15 residues. Germline V lookup: CDR1 DFQATT, CDR2 SNEGSKA (reference sequence). The CDR3 protein is CSASTLAGNSYEQYF. CDR3 DNA sequence: TGCAGTGCTAGTACACTAGCGGGCAACTCCTACGAGCAGTACTTC.

In its sample, this clone was seen once. The chain links TRBV7-6 to TRBJ2-2, with 8 bases lining up with TRBD2. Trimming removed 6 bases from V and 2 bases from J; junction bases left unmatched: 5. The CDR3 runs to 15 residues. In germline, CDR1 is SGHVS, CDR2 FNYEAQ. DNA for the CDR3: TGTGCCAGCAGTCGACTAGCGCCTAACACCGGGGAGCTGTTTTTT. Encoded protein: CASSRLAPNTGELFF.

V is TRBV29-1 and J is TRBJ1-2; D not resolved. Germline assignment: CDR1 SQVTM and CDR2 ANQGSEA. Trimming took 4 bases from V and 1 from J, leaving 7 bases between them. CDR3 length equals 12 residues. The CDR3 DNA reads as TGCAGCGTTGCGGGAGATAACTATGGCTACACCTTC. Residues: CSVAGDNYGYTF. The full variable domain, with the rest looked up from reference TRBV29-1 and TRBJ1-2, is SAVISQKPSRDICQRGTSLTIQCQVDSQVTMMFWYRQQPGQSLTLIATANQGSEATYESGFVIDKFPISRPNLTFSTLTVSNMSPEDSSIYLCSVAGDNYGYTFGSGTRLTVV.

DNA for the CDR3: TGTGCCAGCAGTTTCCAACTAGGGAGGGGGAACTACAATGAGCAGTTCTTC. Protein: CASSFQLGRGNYNEQFF. V usage is TRBV27 and J usage is TRBJ2-1; tentative D call: TRBD2 (7 bases). Between the trimmed V and J ends, which lost 3 bases and 3 bases, there was a span of 18 bases. The CDR3 has 17 residues. Germline V gene sequence: CDR1 MNHEY, CDR2 SMNVEV (reference sequence).

The chain recombines TRBV11-3 with TRBJ2-1, with 16 bases aligning to TRBD2. The CDR3 extends over 16 amino acids. V gave up 7 bases and J gave up 10 bases; unmatched junction bases: 10. From germline, CDR1 is SGHNT and CDR2 YENEEA. CDR3 region: CASTPGTSGRGGEQFF. As DNA, the CDR3 is TGTGCCAGCACCCCCGGGACTAGCGGGAGGGGGGGGGAGCAGTTCTTC.

The J gene is TRBJ1-2, the V gene TRBV28; 12 nucleotides match TRBD1. V was pared by 5 bases and J by 4 bases, with 5 bases of the junction left unmatched. The germline V gene has CDR1 MDHEN and CDR2 SYDVKM. CDR3 length equals 15 residues. The CDR3 spells CASSLRDRGPYGYTF. Written as DNA, the CDR3 is TGTGCCAGCAGTCTCCGGGACAGGGGGCCCTATGGCTACACCTTC.

V is TRBV28 and J is TRBJ1-1; perhaps TRBD1 as D (5 bases). The germline V gene has CDR1 MDHEN and CDR2 SYDVKM. Trimming removed 4 bases at V and 10 bases at J, with 16 bases between. This CDR3 is 13 amino acids long. The CDR3 DNA reads TGTGCCAGCAGTTACCGCTTGCTCAGGGCAGCTTTCTTT. This sequence encodes CASSYRLLRAAFF.